The 13 T cell receptor beta chains reported below all come from one sample, sequenced in a study of regulatory T cells in long-lasting Graves disease. Arm-PCR of CDR3 regions and iRepertoire HTBI primers were used to build TCR beta libraries. TCRdb processed the multiplex PCR reads anew with MiXCR; each CDR3 protein has one entry. The sample comprises approximately 560,000 distinct CDR3 sequences, 16% of which are singletons, and around 12% rests with the top ten. The time point denotes: newly diagnosed GD, antithyroid drugs for less than 3 months. PBMC-derived RNA was used for the TCR library. These same data were also listed under a study on T cells in Graves' hyperthyroidism and ophthalmopathy.

Sequences were derived from peripheral blood mononuclear cells (PBMCs), sampled at new diagnosis, from a patient treated with antithyroid drugs. All receptors derive from a man aged 18 to 30 with Graves disease.

This clonotype was observed a few times. The chain couples TRBV4-2 to TRBJ2-3, with TRBD2 identical over 11 bases. The CDR3 has 15 amino acids. With 1 base clipped from V and 6 bases from J, the junction kept 3 bases outside the gene matches. The germline V gene encodes CDR1 LGHNA and CDR2 YNFKEQ. The CDR3 sequence is CASSQGSGRVDTQYF. The DNA for the CDR3 is TGTGCCAGCAGCCAAGGTAGCGGGAGGGTCGATACGCAGTATTTT.

This clonotype was picked up a small number of times. This sequence joins TRBV7-9 and TRBJ1-4; 9 bases line up with TRBD1. Per germline, CDR1 SEHNR and CDR2 FQNEAQ (reference sequence). The CDR3 has 16 amino acids. Trimming took 0 bases from V and 8 from J; bases not matched to a gene: 7. In DNA form, the CDR3 reads TGTGCCAGCAGCTTAGCTAAGGGACAGGGCGGAGAAAAACTGTTTTTT. Encoded protein: CASSLAKGQGGEKLFF.

The rearrangement uses TRBV5-1 and TRBJ2-7; perhaps TRBD2 as D (5 bases). Germline CDR1 and CDR2: SGHRS and YFSETQ. The CDR3 contains 14 residues. With 7 bases removed from V and 0 bases from J, the gap between germline ends came to 14 bases. The CDR3 nucleotides are TGCGCCAGCGGCCAAGCGGCCTCCTCCTACGAGCAGTACTTC. It specifies CASGQAASSYEQYF.

This chain links TRBV20-1 with TRBJ2-2; no definite D call. Per germline, CDR1 DFQATT and CDR2 SNEGSKA (reference sequence). This CDR3 has 17 amino acids. Trimming took 5 bases from V and 4 from J, leaving 23 bases between them. CDR3 amino acids: CSAASPLKMTATGELFF. Here the CDR3 DNA reads TGCAGTGCTGCTAGTCCCCTTAAGATGACGGCCACCGGGGAGCTGTTTTTT.

In its sample, this clonotype was seen many times. This chain uses TRBV5-1 with TRBJ1-1; D remains ambiguous. This CDR3 has 13 amino acids. Germline V gene sequence: CDR1 SGHRS, CDR2 YFSETQ. Between the trimmed V and J ends, which lost 0 bases and 5 bases, there was a span of 8 bases. In DNA form, the CDR3 reads TGCGCCAGCAGCTTGGTCGGTGATACTGAAGCTTTCTTT. It encodes CASSLVGDTEAFF.

The chain links TRBV5-1 to TRBJ2-3; 10 positions agree with TRBD1. CDR3 size: 15 residues. The V and J ends lost 4 bases and 4 bases, in that order; junction bases with no gene match: 6. Germline lookup yields CDR1 SGHRS and CDR2 YFSETQ. The CDR3 bases are TGCGCCAGCAGCAGGGGGACAGGGGCCGCAGATACGCAGTATTTT. Translation gives CASSRGTGAADTQYF.

The table lists this clonotype with many counts. The chain joins TRBV11-2 to TRBJ2-7, with 7 bases fitting TRBD1. The V gene's germline CDR1 is SGHAT and CDR2 FQNNGV. V was pared by 5 bases and J by 6 bases, with 4 bases of the junction left unmatched. The CDR3 extends over 12 amino acids. CDR3 bases: TGTGCCAGCAGCACGACAGGGTTCGAGCAGTACTTC. Translated, it gives CASSTTGFEQYF.

This clonotype was seen only a few times. The rearrangement links TRBV3-1 to TRBJ2-7; 9 nucleotides line up with TRBD2. Per the germline V gene, CDR1 is LGHDT and CDR2 is YNNKEL (reference sequence). The CDR3 length is 19 residues. V was clipped by 0 bases and J by 0 bases; unmatched bases: 12. The CDR3 DNA follows: TGTGCCAGCAGCCAAGATGGAGGGGGACTAGCCCTGAGCTCCTACGAGCAGTACTTC. It encodes CASSQDGGGLALSSYEQYF.

Comments on this clonotype: A much more abundant neighbour one base away suggests this may be a read error. The chain joins TRBV27 to TRBJ2-7; TRBD2 matches at 9 bases. There are 16 residues in the CDR3. Trimming at V came to 2 bases and at J to 5 bases, leaving 10 bases not matched to a gene. Germline-derived CDR1 and CDR2 are MNHEY and SMNVEV (reference sequence). The CDR3 loop reads CASSLGSGTSKDEQYF. In DNA form, the CDR3 reads TGTGCCAGCAGTTTAGGGTCCGGGACTAGCAAGGACGAGCAGTACTTC.

This clonotype was detected a few times. J is TRBJ2-1 and V is TRBV20-1, with TRBD2 matching 11 bases. Trimming cost V 3 bases and J 2 bases; bases outside gene matches: 3. This CDR3 has 15 residues. Germline V CDR1 and CDR2: DFQATT, SNEGSKA (reference sequence). This CDR3 is CSASPTSGAYNEQFF. The CDR3, as DNA: TGCAGTGCTAGTCCGACTAGCGGGGCCTACAATGAGCAGTTCTTC.

This clonotype has at least ten counts. The chain has TRBV2 and TRBJ2-5; D gene unclear. The CDR3 consists of 16 residues. The germline V gene has CDR1 SNHLY and CDR2 FYNNEI. Trimming took 2 bases from V and 2 from J, leaving 15 bases between them. CDR3 DNA: TGTGCCAGCAGTGAAAAAGTAAGGGCAGTGCAAGAGACCCAGTACTTC. Translation gives CASSEKVRAVQETQYF.

The V gene is TRBV12-3 or TRBV12-4, the J gene TRBJ2-3; weak D call: TRBD1 (5 bases). The CDR3 totals 13 residues. Trimming removed 2 bases from V and 5 bases from J, with 8 bases in between. The DNA for the CDR3 is TGTGCCAGCAGTTTACAGGGAATAGATACGCAGTATTTT. Amino acid sequence: CASSLQGIDTQYF.

In this sample, this clonotype turned up a few times. At one end the junction does not follow the germline gene, possibly because of a read error. The J gene is TRBJ1-2, the V gene TRBV4-1, with 12 bases aligning to TRBD1. There are 17 residues in the CDR3. CDR1 is MGHRA, CDR2 YSYEKL, per germline. The CDR3 region has the DNA TGCGCCAGCGGCCAAGTTGGGGACAGGGGGCGCCGGTATGGCTACACCTTC. Residues: CASGQVGDRGRRYGYTF.